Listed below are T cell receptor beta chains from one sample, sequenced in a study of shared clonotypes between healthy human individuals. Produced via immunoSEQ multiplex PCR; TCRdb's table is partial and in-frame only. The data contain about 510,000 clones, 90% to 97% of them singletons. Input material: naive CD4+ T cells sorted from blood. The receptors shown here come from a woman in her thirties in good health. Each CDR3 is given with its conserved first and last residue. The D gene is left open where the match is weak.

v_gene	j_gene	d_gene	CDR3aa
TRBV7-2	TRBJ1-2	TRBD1	CASNLPDRGRGGYTF
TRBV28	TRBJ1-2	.	CASSFTGTPYGYTF
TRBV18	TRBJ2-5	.	CASSPGLGWETQYF
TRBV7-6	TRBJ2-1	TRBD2	CASSYTSEGYNEQFF
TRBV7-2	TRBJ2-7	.	CASSLGSYEQYF
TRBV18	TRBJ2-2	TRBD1	CASSRDSRASGELFF
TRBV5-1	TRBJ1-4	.	CASSLQGRDEKLFF
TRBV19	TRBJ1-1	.	CASRMDGPIVTEAFF
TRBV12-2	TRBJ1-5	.	CASRLVYGGNQPQHF
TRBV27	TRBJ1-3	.	CAGSRGGPRNTIYF
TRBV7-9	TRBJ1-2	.	CASSPWDYGYTF